This T cell receptor (beta chain) appears in the sequencing data of a study of shared clonotypes between healthy human individuals. Study findings and constraints: Among donors, clonotype sharing was expected to be affected by sequencing depth.

In germline, CDR1 is SGHDT, CDR2 YYEEEE. This CDR3 has 15 amino acids. V was shortened by 1 base and J by 0 bases, with 8 bases between the two germline ends. A note on this clone: Antigen specificity is unknown.

Only in-frame clones appear in the TCRdb table, and some are missing; sequencing was by immunoSEQ multiplex PCR. The table lists roughly 640,000 clones, 74% of them singletons. This sequence joins TRBV5-6 and TRBJ2-1; tentative D call: TRBD2 (5 bases). Sequencing was carried out using memory CD4+ T cells sorted from blood. Subset specified: CD45RA-negative fraction. This TCR was sampled from a woman between 25 and 40 years old in good health. CDR3 sequence: CASSLRGYSYNEQFF. CDR3 sequence (DNA): TGTGCCAGCAGCTTGCGCGGGTACTCCTACAATGAGCAGTTCTTC.